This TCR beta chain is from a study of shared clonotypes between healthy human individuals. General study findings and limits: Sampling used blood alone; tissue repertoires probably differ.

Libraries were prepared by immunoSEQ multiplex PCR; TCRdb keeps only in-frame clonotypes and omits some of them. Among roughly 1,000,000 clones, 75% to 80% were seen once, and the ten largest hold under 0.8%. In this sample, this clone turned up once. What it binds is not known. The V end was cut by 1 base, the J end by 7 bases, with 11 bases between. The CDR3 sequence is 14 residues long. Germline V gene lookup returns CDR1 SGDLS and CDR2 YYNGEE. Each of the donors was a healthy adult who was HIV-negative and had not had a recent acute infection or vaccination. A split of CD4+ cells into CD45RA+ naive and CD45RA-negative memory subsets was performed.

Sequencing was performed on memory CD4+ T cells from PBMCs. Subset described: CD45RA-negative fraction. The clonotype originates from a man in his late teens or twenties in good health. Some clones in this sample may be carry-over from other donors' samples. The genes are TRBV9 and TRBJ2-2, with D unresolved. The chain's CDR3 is CASSVLTDGGELFF. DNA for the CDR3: TGTGCCAGCAGCGTATTGACTGATGGCGGGGAGCTGTTTTTT.